This T cell receptor (beta chain) was identified during a study of T-cell memory formation after mild COVID-19. Study overall: The two donors had largely donor-specific TCR clusters.

Per the germline V gene, CDR1 is SNHLY and CDR2 is FYNNEI. The CDR3 spans 13 residues. V gave up 7 bases and J gave up 6 bases, with 12 bases separating them. This clonotype occurred many times. Its antigen is unknown. The authors produced TCR alpha and TCR beta cDNA libraries with sample barcodes and UMIs by 5'RACE using constant-segment primers. TCRdb reprocessed the 5' RACE reads with MiXCR, giving one entry per CDR3 protein. Of 25,000 to 35,000 distinct CDR3 sequences listed, roughly 12% were seen once; the top ten hold over 12%. Study-level results: CD4+ contracting clones lay mainly in CM and EM, CD8+ ones in EMRA. Some SARS-CoV-2-responding clones were already detected in memory before infection.

The TCR was taken from an adult woman who had mild COVID-19 (a few samples of this study predate the infection). Cell type and time point are not known. Sequenced sample: PBMCs or a T cell subset sorted from them (not recorded which). This rearrangement joins TRBV2 to TRBJ1-4, with D possibly TRBD1 on 5 matching bases. CDR3 amino acids: CASTRGWDEKLFF. CDR3 coding DNA: TGTGCCAGCACCCGGGGCTGGGATGAAAAACTGTTTTTT.